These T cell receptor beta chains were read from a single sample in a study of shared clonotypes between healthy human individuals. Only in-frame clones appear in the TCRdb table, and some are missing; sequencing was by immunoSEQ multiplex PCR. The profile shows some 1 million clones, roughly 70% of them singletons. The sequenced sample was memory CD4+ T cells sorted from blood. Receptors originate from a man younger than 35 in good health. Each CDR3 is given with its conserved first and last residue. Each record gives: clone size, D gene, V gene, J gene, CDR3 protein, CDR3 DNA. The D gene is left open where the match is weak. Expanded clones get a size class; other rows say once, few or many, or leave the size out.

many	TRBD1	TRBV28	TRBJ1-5	CASSLGTGNQPQHF	TGTGCCAGCAGTTTAGGGACAGGCAATCAGCCCCAGCATTTT
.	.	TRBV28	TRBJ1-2	CASTRTANYGYTF	TGTGCCAGCACACGGACAGCTAACTATGGCTACACCTTC
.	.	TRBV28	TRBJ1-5	CASSLPHGLNQPQHF	TGTGCCAGCAGTTTACCCCACGGACTCAATCAGCCCCAGCATTTT
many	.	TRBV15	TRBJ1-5	CATSRDTQIRAQHF	TGTGCCACCAGCCGGGACACCCAGATTAGGGCCCAGCATTTT
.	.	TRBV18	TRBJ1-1	CASSPIQGSGTEAFF	TGTGCCAGCTCCCCAATTCAGGGGAGCGGCACTGAAGCTTTCTTT
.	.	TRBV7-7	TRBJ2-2	CASSLDSPNTGELFF	TGTGCTAGCAGCCTGGACAGCCCGAACACCGGGGAGCTGTTTTTT
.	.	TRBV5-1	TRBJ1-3	CASSPGLLSGNTIYF	TGCGCCAGCAGCCCAGGCCTCCTCTCTGGAAACACCATATATTTT
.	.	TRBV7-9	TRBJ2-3	CASSRRTTDTQYF	TGTGCCAGCAGCCGACGGACCACAGATACGCAGTATTTT
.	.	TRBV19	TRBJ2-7	CASSTRQAPYEQYF	TGTGCCAGTAGCACTCGGCAGGCCCCCTACGAGCAGTACTTC
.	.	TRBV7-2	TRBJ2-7	CASSLIGESSYEQYF	TGTGCCAGCAGCCTGATAGGGGAATCCTCCTACGAGCAGTACTTC
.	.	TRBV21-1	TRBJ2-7	CASSKERGAASYEQYF	TGTGCCAGCAGCAAAGAACGGGGGGCGGCCTCCTACGAGCAGTACTTC
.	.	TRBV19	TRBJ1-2	CASSIGRTFYGYTF	TGTGCCAGTAGTATAGGGAGGACTTTCTATGGCTACACCTTC
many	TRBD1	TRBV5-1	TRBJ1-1	CASSLVQGSTEAFF	TGCGCCAGCAGCTTGGTACAGGGGAGCACTGAAGCTTTCTTT
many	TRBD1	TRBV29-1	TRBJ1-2	CSVEGQGYGYTF	TGCAGCGTTGAAGGACAGGGCTATGGCTACACCTTC
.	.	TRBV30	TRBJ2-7	CAWERLSSYEQYF	TGTGCCTGGGAGAGGCTCAGCTCCTACGAGCAGTACTTC
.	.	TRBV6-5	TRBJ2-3	CASSYRDTRTDTQYF	TGTGCCAGCAGCTACCGGGACACCCGAACGGATACGCAGTATTTT
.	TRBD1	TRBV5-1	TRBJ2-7	CASRFSGTGPYEQYF	TGCGCCAGCAGGTTCTCCGGGACAGGGCCTTACGAGCAGTACTTC
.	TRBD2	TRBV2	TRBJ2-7	CASSGTLAGAHEQYF	TGTGCCAGCAGTGGAACACTAGCGGGAGCCCACGAGCAGTACTTC
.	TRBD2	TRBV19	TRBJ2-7	CASSEGTSGIYEQYF	TGTGCCAGTAGCGAGGGGACTAGCGGGATCTACGAGCAGTACTTC
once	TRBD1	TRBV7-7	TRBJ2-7	CASSTDRSEQYF	TGTGCTAGCAGCACGGACAGGAGCGAGCAGTACTTC
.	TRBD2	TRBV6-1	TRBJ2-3	CASSDLAGGQFGTDTQYF	TGTGCCAGCAGTGACCTAGCGGGGGGGCAGTTTGGCACAGATACGCAGTATTTT
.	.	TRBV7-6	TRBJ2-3	CASSLVGDGRRYTDTQYF	TGTGCCAGCAGCTTAGTCGGGGACGGCCGTCGGTACACAGATACGCAGTATTTT
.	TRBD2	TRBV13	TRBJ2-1	CASSRRTSSYNEQFF	TGTGCCAGCAGCCGTCGGACTAGCTCCTACAATGAGCAGTTCTTC
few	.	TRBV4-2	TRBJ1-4	CASSQGQDNEKLFF	TGTGCCAGCAGCCAAGGACAAGATAATGAAAAACTGTTTTTT
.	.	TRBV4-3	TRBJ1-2	CASSQDRGRADGYTF	TGCGCCAGCAGCCAAGATCGGGGCAGGGCGGATGGCTACACCTTC
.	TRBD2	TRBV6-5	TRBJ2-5	CASSALAGGLETQYF	TGTGCCAGCAGTGCGCTGGCGGGGGGACTGGAGACCCAGTACTTC
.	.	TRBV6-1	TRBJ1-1	CASSAVVGGGNTEAFF	TGTGCCAGCAGTGCGGTGGTCGGAGGGGGGAACACTGAAGCTTTCTTT
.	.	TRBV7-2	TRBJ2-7	CASSPRVPDTVGQYF	TGTGCCAGCAGCCCCCGCGTTCCGGACACCGTGGGGCAGTACTTC
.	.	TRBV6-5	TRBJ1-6	CASSYSSQGTLHF	TGTGCCAGCAGTTACTCGTCCCAGGGAACCCTCCACTTT
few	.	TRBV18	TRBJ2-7	CASSPQRGTYEQYF	TGTGCCAGCTCACCCCAGAGGGGAACCTACGAGCAGTACTTC
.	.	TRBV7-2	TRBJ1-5	CASSLGLSRGSNQPQHF	TGTGCCAGCAGCTTAGGGTTATCCAGGGGAAGCAATCAGCCCCAGCATTTT
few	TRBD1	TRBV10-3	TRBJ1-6	CAISGGTGGNSPLHF	TGTGCCATCAGTGGGGGAACAGGGGGAAATTCACCCCTCCACTTT
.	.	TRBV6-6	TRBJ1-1	CASSLTGSGTEAFF	TGTGCCAGCAGTTTGACAGGCTCTGGCACTGAAGCTTTCTTT
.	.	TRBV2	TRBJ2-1	CASSGPREGEGRYNEQFF	TGTGCCAGCAGTGGACCAAGAGAGGGGGAGGGCCGGTACAATGAGCAGTTCTTC
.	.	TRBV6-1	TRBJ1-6	CASSPPGGRSSPLHF	TGTGCCAGCAGTCCACCTGGGGGGCGTAGTTCACCCCTCCACTTT
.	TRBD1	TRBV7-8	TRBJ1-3	CASSLGTGGSAGGNTIYF	TGTGCCAGCAGCTTAGGGACAGGGGGTTCGGCAGGGGGAAACACCATATATTTT
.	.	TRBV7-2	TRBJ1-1	CASSLGATGNTEAFF	TGTGCCAGCAGCTTAGGGGCCACAGGGAACACTGAAGCTTTCTTT
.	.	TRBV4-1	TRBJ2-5	CASSLQGDGETQYF	TGCGCCAGCAGCCTACAGGGTGACGGTGAGACCCAGTACTTC
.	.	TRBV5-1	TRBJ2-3	CASSLAARAAVDTQYF	TGCGCCAGCAGCTTGGCTGCTAGGGCGGCAGTGGATACGCAGTATTTT
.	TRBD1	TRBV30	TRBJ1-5	CAWSLGTGDNQPQHF	TGTGCCTGGAGCCTCGGGACAGGGGATAATCAGCCCCAGCATTTT
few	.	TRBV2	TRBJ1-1	CASSEGSPRNTEAFF	TGTGCCAGCAGTGAAGGGTCTCCACGGAACACTGAAGCTTTCTTT
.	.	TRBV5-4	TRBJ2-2	CASSIDPPRELFF	TGTGCCAGCAGTATAGACCCGCCCCGGGAGCTGTTTTTT
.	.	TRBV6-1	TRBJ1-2	CACRSPDYGYTF	TGTGCCTGCCGGTCACCGGACTATGGCTACACCTTC
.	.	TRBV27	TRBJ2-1	CASSPLLISGVLVAFQFF	TGTGCCAGCAGTCCCCTTTTGATTAGCGGAGTCCTCGTCGCTTTCCAGTTCTTC
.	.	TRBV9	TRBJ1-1	CASSVAGRNTEAFF	TGTGCCAGCAGCGTAGCCGGGAGGAACACTGAAGCTTTCTTT
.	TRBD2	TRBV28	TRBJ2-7	CASSSPSSGQEYEQYF	TGTGCCAGCAGTTCCCCGTCTAGCGGTCAGGAGTACGAGCAGTACTTC
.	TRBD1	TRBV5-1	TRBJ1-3	CASSLDGTGRLSGNTIYF	TGCGCCAGCAGCTTGGACGGGACAGGGCGTCTCTCTGGAAACACCATATATTTT
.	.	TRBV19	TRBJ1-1	CASSSWGTNEAFF	TGTGCCAGTAGTTCTTGGGGGACGAATGAAGCTTTCTTT
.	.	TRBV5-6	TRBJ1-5	CASSLRGVGQPQHF	TGTGCCAGCAGCTTAAGGGGGGTGGGCCAGCCCCAGCATTTT
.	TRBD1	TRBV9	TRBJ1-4	CASSVGGQGWEKLFF	TGTGCCAGCAGCGTAGGGGGACAGGGATGGGAAAAACTGTTTTTT
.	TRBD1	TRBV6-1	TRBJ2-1	CASSGRQGLSYNEQFF	TGTGCCAGCAGTGGGAGACAGGGCCTTTCCTACAATGAGCAGTTCTTC
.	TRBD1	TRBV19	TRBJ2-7	CASSLGQGRYEQYF	TGTGCCAGTAGTCTAGGACAGGGAAGGTACGAGCAGTACTTC
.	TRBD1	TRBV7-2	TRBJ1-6	CASSFRATGSTNSPLHF	TGTGCCAGCAGCTTTAGAGCGACAGGGTCCACAAATTCACCCCTCCACTTT
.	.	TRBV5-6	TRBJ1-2	CASSLVLFRADYGYTF	TGTGCCAGCAGCTTGGTCCTCTTCCGGGCGGACTATGGCTACACCTTC
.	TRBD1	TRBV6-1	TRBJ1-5	CASREGQFSNQPQHF	TGTGCCAGCAGAGAGGGACAGTTTAGCAATCAGCCCCAGCATTTT